This T cell receptor beta chain was sequenced for a study of blood T cell repertoires in COVID-19. Ages ranged from about 18 to 89 years, with residence in under 25 US areas. What the recovered Cohort 3 donors had was two negative PCRs, clearance, or symptom resolution. CDR3 length equals 14 residues. Germline V gene data show CDR1 as SGHDN and CDR2 as FVKESK. V dropped 2 bases and J dropped 8; count of bases not matched to a gene: 5. Per the authors' pipeline: Estimation of nucleated cell counts was performed using reference gene primer amplification. Libraries were prepared by immunoSEQ multiplex PCR; TCRdb keeps only in-frame clonotypes and omits some of them. The DNA gave D and trimming, while V, J and clone size come from that table. The sample lists some 270,000 clones; roughly 90% were seen once.

J is TRBJ1-4 and V is TRBV14, with 7 bases fitting TRBD1. Specimen: PBMCs or T cells enriched from blood (not recorded which). The sequence derives from a woman aged 55-70 years who had recovered from COVID-19. CDR3 nucleotide sequence: TGTGCCAGCAGCCAAAGACGGGACAGAGAAAAACTGTTTTTT. It translates to CASSQRRDREKLFF.